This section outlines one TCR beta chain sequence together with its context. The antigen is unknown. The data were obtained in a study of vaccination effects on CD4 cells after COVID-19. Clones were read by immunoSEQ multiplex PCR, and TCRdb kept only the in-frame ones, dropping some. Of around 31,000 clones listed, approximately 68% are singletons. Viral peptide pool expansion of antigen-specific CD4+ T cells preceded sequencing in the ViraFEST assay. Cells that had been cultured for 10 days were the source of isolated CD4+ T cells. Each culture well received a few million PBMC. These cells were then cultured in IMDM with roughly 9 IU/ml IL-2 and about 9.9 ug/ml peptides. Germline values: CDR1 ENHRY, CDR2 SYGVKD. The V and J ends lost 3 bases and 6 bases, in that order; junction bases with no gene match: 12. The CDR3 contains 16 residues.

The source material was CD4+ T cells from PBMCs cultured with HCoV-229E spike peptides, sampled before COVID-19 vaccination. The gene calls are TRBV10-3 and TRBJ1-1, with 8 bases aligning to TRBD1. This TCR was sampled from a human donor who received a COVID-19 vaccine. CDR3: CAISDPWTGRYPEAFF. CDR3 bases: TGTGCCATCAGTGACCCTTGGACAGGGAGATATCCTGAAGCTTTCTTT.